This T cell receptor beta chain was found in a study of shared clonotypes between healthy human individuals. On ten immunoSEQ deep assay plates, unsorted PBMC DNA was sequenced. The repertoire was sequenced with immunoSEQ multiplex PCR; TCRdb's copy has only in-frame clones and lacks some. The table has about 560,000 clones, 70% to 80% seen once; the top ten hold 12%. This CDR3 comprises 16 residues. Those who donated were healthy HIV-negative adults, with no recent acute infections or vaccinations reported. The sequenced sample consisted of PBMCs. The receptor's source is a woman in her thirties or forties in good health. Some clones in this sample may be carry-over from other donors' samples. The chain recombines TRBV7-5 with TRBJ2-7. TRBV7-5 is termed a pseudogene. CDR3 nucleotide sequence: TGTGTCAGAAGCTTAGTGTCGGACGGACGGTCCTACGAGCAGTACTTC. Protein product: CVRSLVSDGRSYEQYF.